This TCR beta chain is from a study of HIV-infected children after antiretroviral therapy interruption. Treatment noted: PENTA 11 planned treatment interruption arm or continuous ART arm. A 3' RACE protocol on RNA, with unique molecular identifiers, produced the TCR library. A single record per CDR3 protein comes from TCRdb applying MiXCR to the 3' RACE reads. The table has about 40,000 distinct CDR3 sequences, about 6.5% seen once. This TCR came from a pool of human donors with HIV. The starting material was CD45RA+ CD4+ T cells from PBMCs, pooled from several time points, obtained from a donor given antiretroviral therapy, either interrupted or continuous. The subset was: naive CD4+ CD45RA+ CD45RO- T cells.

CDR3 nucleotide sequence: TGTGCCAGTACCCTTTTCCTCGGAGTGGGGGGCTACACCTTC. As protein: CASTLFLGVGGYTF. The chain joins TRBV19 to TRBJ1-2, with D unclear. The V gene's germline CDR1 is LNHDA and CDR2 SQIVND (reference sequence). Deletions cut 7 bases from V and 8 bases from J, with 20 bases between. The CDR3 covers 14 residues.